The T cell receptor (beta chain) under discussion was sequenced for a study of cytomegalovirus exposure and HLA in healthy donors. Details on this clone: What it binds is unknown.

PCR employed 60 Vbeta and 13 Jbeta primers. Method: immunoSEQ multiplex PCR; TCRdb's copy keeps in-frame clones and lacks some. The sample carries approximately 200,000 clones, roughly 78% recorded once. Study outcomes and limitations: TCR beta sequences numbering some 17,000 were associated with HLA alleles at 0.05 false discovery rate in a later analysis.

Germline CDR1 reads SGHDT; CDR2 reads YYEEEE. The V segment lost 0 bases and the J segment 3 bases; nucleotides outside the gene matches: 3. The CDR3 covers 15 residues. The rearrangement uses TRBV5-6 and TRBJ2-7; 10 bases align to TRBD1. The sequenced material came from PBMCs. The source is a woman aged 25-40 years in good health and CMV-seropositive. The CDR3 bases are TGTGCCAGCAGCTTGGGGTGGACAGGGGGCTACGAGCAGTACTTC. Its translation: CASSLGWTGGYEQYF.